These 30 T cell receptor beta chains originate from one sample sequenced in a study of radiation and T cells in renal cell carcinoma. Method: immunoSEQ multiplex PCR; TCRdb's copy keeps in-frame clones and lacks some. The sample has roughly 120,000 clones; roughly 80% are singletons. The time point was: baseline pretreatment blood. As for treatment: 15 Gy SBRT to primary tumor, nephrectomy 4 weeks later. The sequences come from blood, collected from a patient whose treatment included radiotherapy and nephrectomy. The origin of the receptors is a woman aged 60-75 years with renal cell carcinoma.

The rearrangement joins TRBV5-6 to TRBJ2-7; D is possibly TRBD2 (6 bases). With 0 bases removed from V and 4 bases from J, the gap between germline ends came to 11 bases. Germline CDR1 reads SGHDT; CDR2 reads YYEEEE. The CDR3 contains 14 residues. The CDR3 here is CASSLGRAGYEQYF. The CDR3 DNA follows: TGTGCCAGCAGCTTGGGCAGGGCGGGGTACGAGCAGTACTTC.

V gene TRBV6-5 combines with J gene TRBJ1-1, with D tentatively TRBD1 (5 bases). Germline CDR1 is MNHEY and CDR2 is SVGAGI. This CDR3 is 11 amino acids long. Trimming left V 6 bases short and J 10 bases short, with 12 bases between. The CDR3 sequence is CASRGPPGAFF. The CDR3 region has the DNA TGTGCCAGCAGGGGACCGCCGGGAGCTTTCTTT.

This chain joins TRBV30 and TRBJ2-5; the match to TRBD1 covers 8 bases. The J call could be wrong; TRBJ2-7 is a better fit for the DNA end. In germline, CDR1 is GTSNPN, CDR2 SVGIG (reference sequence). The CDR3 consists of 15 residues. In DNA form, the CDR3 reads TGTGCCTGGAGTGTACGACAGGGGATCGGGTACGAGCAGTACTTC. Its protein is CAWSVRQGIGYEQYF.

J is TRBJ2-5 and V is TRBV19; 10 bases are a match to TRBD2. The assigned J gene may be wrong: the sequence end matches TRBJ2-7 better. Germline CDR1 reads LNHDA; CDR2 reads SQIVND (reference sequence). This CDR3 contains 14 residues. The CDR3: CASRGTSERNEQYF. The CDR3 DNA sequence: TGTGCCAGTAGAGGGACTAGCGAGAGGAACGAGCAGTACTTC.

This chain connects TRBV19 to TRBJ1-5; 7 bases agree with TRBD1. The germline gives CDR1 LNHDA, CDR2 SQIVND (reference sequence). This CDR3 region has 14 residues. The trim removed 5 bases at V and 5 bases at J, leaving 6 bases unmatched. The chain's CDR3 is CASSLTGTDQPQHF. The CDR3 bases are TGTGCCAGTAGTCTGACAGGGACGGATCAGCCCCAGCATTTT.

The rearrangement joins TRBV7-2 to TRBJ2-7; D remains ambiguous. CDR3 length: 13 amino acids. Germline-derived CDR1 and CDR2 are SGHTA and FQGNSA. V lost 4 bases and J lost 9, with 16 bases in between. In nucleotides, the CDR3 is TGTGCCAGCAGCTACGAGGCGGCGCTACCGCAGTACTTC. The encoded protein is CASSYEAALPQYF.

The rearrangement links TRBV7-9 to TRBJ1-3; maybe TRBD1 (6 bases). CDR1 is SEHNR and CDR2 is FQNEAQ in the germline V gene (reference sequence). The V and J ends lost 4 bases and 2 bases respectively, with 15 bases between them. This CDR3 is built from 16 residues. Here the CDR3 reads CASSSSKTGPGNTIYF. The CDR3 bases are TGTGCCAGCAGCTCGAGTAAAACAGGGCCTGGAAACACCATATATTTT. The full variable domain, rest sourced from reference TRBV7-9 and TRBJ1-3, is DTGVSQNPRHKITKRGQNVTFRCDPISEHNRLYWYRQTLGQGPEFLTYFQNEAQLEKSRLLSDRFSAERPKGSFSTLEIQRTEQGDSAMYLCASSSSKTGPGNTIYFGEGSWLTVV.

The V and J genes are TRBV5-1 and TRBJ2-1; 7 nucleotides line up with TRBD1. V lost 3 bases and J lost 7; bases outside the gene matches: 1. Per the germline V gene, CDR1 is SGHRS and CDR2 is YFSETQ. The CDR3 is made up of 12 amino acids. The CDR3 protein is CASSSQGNEQFF. The CDR3 bases are TGCGCCAGCAGCTCACAGGGGAATGAGCAGTTCTTC.

This clone was observed a single time. The chain is built from TRBV7-2 and TRBJ1-1; D not resolved. Germline CDR1 is SGHTA and CDR2 is FQGNSA. This CDR3 region has 13 residues. V was trimmed by 7 bases and J by 0 bases, leaving 9 bases between them. The CDR3 nucleotides are TGTGCCAGCAACGGAGGAGTGAACACTGAAGCTTTCTTT. Residues: CASNGGVNTEAFF.

The gene calls are TRBV7-9 and TRBJ1-2; D ambiguous. Germline-derived CDR1 and CDR2 are SEHNR and FQNEAQ (reference sequence). V gave up 7 bases and J gave up 1 base, with 13 bases separating them. The CDR3 length is 14 residues. Here the CDR3 DNA reads TGTGCCAGCAAAGCCCCAGATTATAACTATGGCTACACCTTC. It translates to CASKAPDYNYGYTF.

V is TRBV19 and J is TRBJ2-7, with a tentative D call TRBD2 (6 bases). From germline, CDR1 is LNHDA and CDR2 SQIVND (reference sequence). V lost 3 bases to trimming and J lost 3 bases, with 15 bases between them. This CDR3 comprises 15 residues. The CDR3 loop is CASSILAGPNYEQYF. The CDR3 nucleotides are TGTGCCAGTAGTATTCTTGCGGGACCCAACTACGAGCAGTACTTC.

This clone has just a few counts. The chain joins TRBV19 to TRBJ1-3, with D maybe TRBD1 (6 bases). Germline assignment: CDR1 LNHDA and CDR2 SQIVND (reference sequence). This CDR3 comprises 13 residues. V was cut by 10 bases and J by 0 bases, with 10 bases left in between. The CDR3 DNA is TGTGCCAAAACAGGGTACTCTGGAAACACCATATATTTT. It specifies CAKTGYSGNTIYF.

V usage is TRBV4-2 and J usage is TRBJ1-2; TRBD1 aligns across 12 bases. The germline V gene has CDR1 LGHNA and CDR2 YNFKEQ. V lost 0 bases to trimming and J lost 8 bases; unmatched junction nucleotides: 7. This CDR3 region has 16 residues. In nucleotides, the CDR3 is TGTGCCAGCAGCCAAGAGGGGACAGGGGGCTGGAAAGGCTACACCTTC. It encodes CASSQEGTGGWKGYTF.

The chain combines TRBV6-5 with TRBJ1-2, with 7 bases lining up with TRBD1. This CDR3 spans 13 amino acids. The V segment lost 2 bases and the J segment 6 bases; nucleotides outside the gene matches: 3. Germline V CDR1 and CDR2: MNHEY, SVGAGI. The CDR3 region is CASSYTRGNGYTF. The CDR3 region has the DNA TGTGCCAGCAGTTACACCAGGGGGAATGGCTACACCTTC.

The rearrangement links TRBV27 to TRBJ2-1; 7 nucleotides agree with TRBD1. Germline assignment: CDR1 MNHEY and CDR2 SMNVEV (reference sequence). Trimming cost V 2 bases and J 3 bases; bases outside gene matches: 4. The length of the CDR3 is 15 residues. As DNA, the CDR3 is TGTGCCAGCAGTTTAACTGGGACAGTCTACAATGAGCAGTTCTTC. It translates to CASSLTGTVYNEQFF.

The rearrangement joins TRBV7-2 to TRBJ2-1; D tentatively reads TRBD1 or TRBD2 (6 bases each). This CDR3 region has 15 residues. The V end was cut by 4 bases, the J end by 0 bases, with 10 bases between. CDR1 and CDR2 (germline): SGHTA, FQGNSA. CDR3 sequence: CASSSRDTSYNEQFF. CDR3 coding DNA: TGTGCCAGCAGCTCGCGGGACACCTCCTACAATGAGCAGTTCTTC.

V usage is TRBV27 and J usage is TRBJ1-5, with TRBD1 matching over 11 bases. The CDR3 has 18 residues. With 8 bases clipped from V and 0 bases from J, the junction kept 12 bases outside the gene matches. Germline assignment: CDR1 MNHEY and CDR2 SMNVEV (reference sequence). The CDR3, as DNA: TGTGCCAGCCGATTACGGGGACAGGGGGTAAATAGCAATCAGCCCCAGCATTTT. Amino acid sequence: CASRLRGQGVNSNQPQHF.

V and J are TRBV5-1 and TRBJ2-1; TRBD2 agrees at 10 bases. CDR3 length: 16 amino acids. Germline trimming cut 0 bases from V and 5 bases from J; bases unmatched to any gene: 5. The germline V gene has CDR1 SGHRS and CDR2 YFSETQ. The CDR3 bases are TGCGCCAGCAGCTTGGGTGGGACTAGCGCCAACAATGAGCAGTTCTTC. The encoded protein is CASSLGGTSANNEQFF. Filled out from reference TRBV5-1 and TRBJ2-1, the complete variable domain reads KAGVTQTPRYLIKTRGQQVTLSCSPISGHRSVSWYQQTPGQGLQFLFEYFSETQRNKGNFPGRFSGRQFSNSRSEMNVSTLELGDSALYLCASSLGGTSANNEQFFGPGTRLTVL.

There are a few counts of this clone. The chain uses TRBV7-2 and TRBJ2-7; D may be TRBD2 (5 bases). Germline V CDR1 and CDR2: SGHTA, FQGNSA. The CDR3 is 13 residues long. V shed 3 bases and J shed 3 bases, with 9 bases lying between them. CDR3: CASSFGELYEQYF. CDR3 sequence (DNA): TGTGCCAGCAGCTTCGGGGAACTCTACGAGCAGTACTTC.

This chain uses TRBV5-5 with TRBJ2-7; D is unresolved. Deletions cut 4 bases from V and 3 bases from J, with 17 bases between. The CDR3 is made up of 15 amino acids. The germline V gene encodes CDR1 SGHKS and CDR2 YYEKEE (reference sequence). CDR3 in DNA: TGTGCCAGCAGCATCGACGGAAATATGGGCTACGAGCAGTACTTC. Translation: CASSIDGNMGYEQYF.

This clone was found a few times. CDR3 loop: CASSVTGGTEAFF. In DNA, the CDR3 is TGTGCCAGCAGCGTTACAGGGGGCACTGAAGCTTTCTTT. The rearrangement joins TRBV11-2 to TRBJ1-1; 8 bases are a match to TRBD1. The CDR3 extends over 13 amino acids. The germline gives CDR1 SGHAT, CDR2 FQNNGV. The V segment lost 5 bases and the J segment 4 bases; nucleotides outside the gene matches: 3.

V is TRBV5-6 and J is TRBJ2-3; possible D gene TRBD2, 6 bases. With 4 bases removed from V and 0 bases from J, the gap between germline ends came to 15 bases. The CDR3 spans 16 residues. CDR1 and CDR2 from the germline V gene are SGHDT and YYEEEE. The CDR3 loop is CASSEMGLTSTDTQYF. CDR3 nucleotides: TGTGCCAGCAGCGAGATGGGACTCACTAGCACAGATACGCAGTATTTT.

This clone was seen a single time. CDR3 sequence reads: CASSIDTSGANVLTF. The CDR3 region has the DNA TGTGCCAGTAGTATTGACACCTCTGGGGCCAACGTCCTGACTTTC. The chain couples TRBV19 to TRBJ2-6, with no clear D. V lost 3 bases, J lost 0 bases, and 6 bases lay in between. Per germline, CDR1 LNHDA and CDR2 SQIVND (reference sequence). This CDR3 is built from 15 residues.

V gene TRBV5-1 combines with J gene TRBJ2-7, with D unresolved. The CDR3 is made up of 12 amino acids. Germline assignment: CDR1 SGHRS and CDR2 YFSETQ. Between the trimmed V and J ends, which lost 4 bases and 5 bases, there was a span of 10 bases. The CDR3 protein is CASSPGRDEQYF. The CDR3 DNA reads TGCGCCAGCAGCCCCGGTCGGGACGAGCAGTACTTC.

The rearrangement joins TRBV5-8 to TRBJ1-6; the D gene is possibly TRBD1 (5 bases). Per the germline V gene, CDR1 is SGHTS and CDR2 is YDEGEE. This CDR3 is built from 11 residues. V dropped 7 bases and J dropped 9 bases, with 8 bases sitting between them. The CDR3, as DNA: TGTGCCAGCCAAACAGGTTCACCCCTCCACTTT. It translates to CASQTGSPLHF.

This chain connects TRBV4-1 to TRBJ2-3; 7 nucleotides match TRBD2. The germline gives CDR1 MGHRA, CDR2 YSYEKL. Losses at the gene ends were 3 bases for V and 0 bases for J; bases not matched to a gene: 3. The CDR3 is 15 amino acids. CDR3 in amino acids: CASSQREGSTDTQYF. As DNA, the CDR3 is TGCGCCAGCAGCCAGAGGGAGGGCAGCACAGATACGCAGTATTTT.

The rearrangement joins TRBV10-1 to TRBJ2-3; D is unresolved. The CDR3 totals 15 residues. V gave up 2 bases and J gave up 1 base, with 10 bases separating them. CDR1 WNHNN and CDR2 SYGVQD come from the germline V gene (reference sequence). The CDR3 protein is CASSENPGRTDTQYF. For the CDR3, the DNA is TGCGCCAGCAGTGAGAACCCCGGACGCACAGATACGCAGTATTTT.

This clone was detected once. The J gene is TRBJ2-3, the V gene TRBV11-2; D remains ambiguous. V lost 6 bases, J lost 8 bases, and 12 bases lay in between. This CDR3 contains 12 residues. Germline lookup yields CDR1 SGHAT and CDR2 FQNNGV. The chain's CDR3 is CASRSATATQYF. The CDR3 DNA sequence: TGTGCCAGCAGGAGCGCAACGGCTACGCAGTATTTT.

V usage is TRBV28 and J usage is TRBJ2-2; D might be TRBD1 or TRBD2, each matching 5 bases. V was pared by 2 bases and J by 7 bases, with 11 bases between. CDR3 size: 14 residues. Germline CDR1 MDHEN, CDR2 SYDVKM. CDR3 in amino acids: CASSLRWGFGELFF. DNA of the CDR3: TGTGCCAGCAGTTTAAGGTGGGGGTTCGGGGAGCTGTTTTTT.

The chain recombines TRBV15 with TRBJ1-1; 8 positions match TRBD1. The CDR3 extends over 14 amino acids. The trim removed 2 bases at V and 10 bases at J, leaving 9 bases unmatched. CDR1 LNHNV and CDR2 YYDKDF come from the germline V gene (reference sequence). The CDR3 sequence: CATSRSSVGQVAFF. The CDR3 DNA sequence: TGTGCCACCAGCAGATCATCCGTGGGACAGGTAGCTTTCTTT.